These 10 T cell receptor beta chains were all obtained from the same sample, sequenced in a study of blood T cell repertoires in COVID-19. Here immunoSEQ multiplex PCR was the method, and the copy in TCRdb shows in-frame clones only, minus some. The sample contains a few hundred thousand clones, 90% of which appear only once. The sequencing input was PBMCs or T cells enriched from blood (not recorded which). The receptors originated from a woman younger than 30 with acute COVID-19.

The V gene is TRBV21-1, the J gene TRBJ1-5; the table's D gene call, TRBD1, was not cross checked with the DNA. TRBV21-1 is listed as a pseudogene. The CDR3 totals 15 residues. CDR3 protein: CASSKAPQGGQPQHF. The CDR3 nucleotides are TGTGCCAGCAGCAAAGCCCCGCAGGGCGGTCAGCCCCAGCATTTT.

CDR3 in amino acids: CASSQRGTGVYEQYF. The CDR3 bases are TGCGCCAGCAGCCAGCGAGGGACAGGGGTCTACGAGCAGTACTTC. This sequence joins TRBV5-1 and TRBJ2-7; 10 bases are a match to TRBD1. V shed 4 bases, J shed 3 bases, and the junction held 7 bases outside the gene matches. Germline loops: CDR1 SGHRS, CDR2 YFSETQ. The CDR3 runs 15 residues. Looking up the rest from reference TRBV5-1 and TRBJ2-7 gives the full variable domain: KAGVTQTPRYLIKTRGQQVTLSCSPISGHRSVSWYQQTPGQGLQFLFEYFSETQRNKGNFPGRFSGRQFSNSRSEMNVSTLELGDSALYLCASSQRGTGVYEQYFGPGTRLTVT.

This rearrangement joins TRBV18 to TRBJ2-5; D remains ambiguous. Germline V lookup: CDR1 KGHSH, CDR2 LQKENI. The CDR3 consists of 15 residues. The germline V and J ends were trimmed by 1 base and 5 bases, with 14 bases remaining between them. CDR3 nucleotide sequence: TGTGCCAGCTCACCACAGACCTACGACGGGGAGACCCAGTACTTC. This sequence encodes CASSPQTYDGETQYF.

The chain uses TRBV30 and TRBJ1-3, with D tentatively TRBD1 (5 bases). V lost 8 bases, J lost 0 bases, and 11 bases lay in between. The CDR3 contains 13 residues. Germline lookup yields CDR1 GTSNPN and CDR2 SVGIG (reference sequence). DNA of the CDR3: TGTGCCACGGACACTTTCTCTGGAAACACCATATATTTT. Its translation is CATDTFSGNTIYF.

This clone was seen a single time. The chain uses TRBV7-2 and TRBJ1-5, with a possible D match to TRBD1 (5 bases). This CDR3 has 14 amino acids. Germline V CDR1 and CDR2: SGHTA, FQGNSA. Trimming stripped 3 bases from V and 4 bases from J, with 10 bases between. For the CDR3, the DNA is TGTGCCAGCAGCTTCTCAGGGCAGAATCAGCCCCAGCATTTT. Residues: CASSFSGQNQPQHF.

The gene calls are TRBV6-6 and TRBJ1-6, with 7 bases fitting TRBD1. Trimming removed 6 bases from V and 7 bases from J; junction bases left unmatched: 6. The CDR3 totals 14 residues. Germline V CDR1 and CDR2: MNHNY, SVGAGI (reference sequence). CDR3 residues: CASSLTGSNSPLHF. The DNA of the CDR3 is TGTGCCAGCAGCCTGACAGGGAGCAATTCACCCCTCCACTTT.

This chain connects TRBV11-2 to TRBJ2-1; TRBD2 agrees at 11 bases. The CDR3 length is 16 residues. The germline gives CDR1 SGHAT, CDR2 FQNNGV. The ends lost 5 bases at V and 8 bases at J; junction bases unmatched: 11. The CDR3 is CASSPLAGGTFHEQFF. CDR3 DNA: TGTGCCAGCAGCCCCCTAGCGGGAGGAACTTTTCATGAGCAGTTCTTC.

Regarding this clone: The sample contains more than one DNA sequence encoding this CDR3. This sequence joins TRBV9 and TRBJ2-3; D is ambiguous. V was shortened by 0 bases and J by 3 bases, with 2 bases between the two germline ends. Germline assignment: CDR1 SGDLS and CDR2 YYNGEE. This CDR3 spans 12 amino acids. CDR3 amino acids: CASSVATDTQYF. CDR3 DNA: TGTGCCAGCAGCGTAGCGACAGATACGCAGTATTTT. The variable domain in full, with the rest retrieved from reference TRBV9 and TRBJ2-3, is DSGVTQTPKHLITATGQRVTLRCSPRSGDLSVYWYQQSLDQGLQFLIQYYNGEERAKGNILERFSAQQFPDLHSELNLSSLELGDSALYFCASSVATDTQYFGPGTRLTVL.

The chain recombines TRBV20-1 with TRBJ1-2, with D perhaps matching TRBD1 (6 bases). V was clipped by 6 bases and J by 2 bases, with 16 bases between them. This CDR3 has 14 amino acids. Germline V gene sequence: CDR1 DFQATT, CDR2 SNEGSKA (reference sequence). This chain's CDR3 is CSASTQQGNYGYTF. CDR3 DNA: TGCAGTGCGAGTACACAACAGGGAAACTATGGCTACACCTTC.

The table lists this clone with a few counts. The gene calls are TRBV6-4 and TRBJ2-3, with TRBD2 identical over 12 bases. Per germline, CDR1 MRHNA and CDR2 SNTAGT. This CDR3 comprises 15 residues. The ends lost 4 bases at V and 6 bases at J; junction bases unmatched: 5. The CDR3 reads CASSATSGGSDTQYF. For the CDR3, the DNA is TGTGCCAGCAGTGCGACTAGCGGGGGTAGTGATACGCAGTATTTT.